The sequence of this T cell receptor (beta chain) was determined in a study of T cell responses to AZD1222 COVID-19 vaccine. Study-wide results and caveats: Seropositivity was recorded at baseline in only 6 or 7 AZD1222 recipients. Regions left unmutated in variants are reportedly the target of nearly half of spike-specific TCRs. Clonal diversity was possibly underestimated, and white British individuals and females predominated among donors.

Per the germline V gene, CDR1 is SQVTM and CDR2 is ANQGSEA. V dropped 7 bases and J dropped 6 bases, with 12 bases sitting between them. The length of the CDR3 is 11 residues. Measured with immunoSEQ multiplex PCR; TCRdb has only the in-frame clones, and not every one. The sample carries 150,000 or so clones, roughly 88% recorded once. This clone was seen only a few times. Antigen specificity is unknown. The rearrangement uses TRBV29-1 and TRBJ1-1; the D gene is possibly TRBD1 (6 bases). This clonotype was sampled from an adult in good health. This specimen was peripheral blood, taken on day 0 of MenACWY control vaccination. Written as DNA, the CDR3 is TGCAGCGCCGAGGGGGGGGCTGAAGCTTTCTTT. Protein product: CSAEGGAEAFF.